A selection of T cell receptor beta chains follows, all from one sample in a study of CD8 T cells in Susac syndrome. TCRdb re-called the immunoSEQ multiplex PCR reads through MiXCR, storing one row per CDR3 protein. This repertoire shows 95,000 to 150,000 distinct CDR3 sequences, under 96% found once; its top ten account for roughly 0.13%. The sample was CD4+ T cells from PBMCs. The receptors here all came from a human donor with Susac syndrome. Each CDR3 is given with its conserved first and last residue. Each record gives: D gene, V gene, J gene, clone size, CDR3 DNA, CDR3 protein. A D gene is named only where the DNA matches it firmly. Rows may omit the clone size; those that give it use once, few, many or a size class.

D: NA; V: TRBV9; J: TRBJ1-2; size: NA; DNA: TGTGCCAGCAGCGCAGGGTACTATGGCTACACCTTC; CDR3: CASSAGYYGYTF
D: NA; V: TRBV11-2; J: TRBJ1-5; size: NA; DNA: TGTGCCAGCAGCTTCCCTGGGCAGCCCCAGCATTTT; CDR3: CASSFPGQPQHF
D: TRBD2; V: TRBV9; J: TRBJ2-5; size: NA; DNA: TGTGCCAGCAGCGCTAGCGGGAGCCCCGGGGAGACCCAGTACTTC; CDR3: CASSASGSPGETQYF
D: NA; V: TRBV7-9; J: TRBJ2-7; size: NA; DNA: TGTGCCAGCAGCTTCCTCCTGGACTCGAGGGGCGAGCAGTACTTC; CDR3: CASSFLLDSRGEQYF
D: NA; V: TRBV5-6; J: TRBJ2-5; size: NA; DNA: TGTGCCAGCAGCCTGATCGTGCAGGCGGAAGAGACCCAGTACTTC; CDR3: CASSLIVQAEETQYF
D: TRBD1; V: TRBV12-3/TRBV12-4; J: TRBJ1-1; size: NA; DNA: TGTGCCAGCAGGAATCGTAGGACAGGTAACACTGAAGCTTTCTTT; CDR3: CASRNRRTGNTEAFF
D: NA; V: TRBV7-8; J: TRBJ2-5; size: NA; DNA: TGTGCCAGCAACTTAGCGCGGTCCCCGGGGCAAGAGACCCAGTACTTC; CDR3: CASNLARSPGQETQYF
D: NA; V: TRBV18; J: TRBJ2-1; size: NA; DNA: TGTGCCAGCTCACCACAAGAGGGCAATGAGCAGTTCTTC; CDR3: CASSPQEGNEQFF
D: NA; V: TRBV7-9; J: TRBJ1-5; size: NA; DNA: TGTGCCAGCAGCCAAGACAGAAATCAGCCCCAGCATTTT; CDR3: CASSQDRNQPQHF
D: NA; V: TRBV24-1; J: TRBJ2-2; size: once; DNA: TGTGCCACCAGTGATCGGACAGCTCCGAACACCGGGGAGCTGTTTTTT; CDR3: CATSDRTAPNTGELFF
D: TRBD1; V: TRBV19; J: TRBJ2-3; size: NA; DNA: TGTGCCAGTAGCCGCCAGGGGGCGCAGGATACGCAGTATTTT; CDR3: CASSRQGAQDTQYF
D: NA; V: TRBV6-5; J: TRBJ2-3; size: NA; DNA: TGTGCCAGCAGGTCTAGGGGGGATACGCAGTATTTT; CDR3: CASRSRGDTQYF
D: TRBD2; V: TRBV10-3; J: TRBJ2-7; size: NA; DNA: TGTGCCATCAGTGTCTCGCTAGCGGGAGGGCCAAAAGAGCAGTACTTC; CDR3: CAISVSLAGGPKEQYF
D: TRBD2; V: TRBV7-9; J: TRBJ2-3; size: NA; DNA: TGTGCCAGCAGTGGGACTAGTCCCGCCCGTACGCAGTATTTT; CDR3: CASSGTSPARTQYF
D: NA; V: TRBV3-1; J: TRBJ1-1; size: NA; DNA: TGTGCCAGCAGCCAAGATCTCCAGATAGAAGCTTTCTTT; CDR3: CASSQDLQIEAFF
D: TRBD2; V: TRBV7-8; J: TRBJ2-1; size: NA; DNA: TGTGCCAGCAGCTTAGTACTAGCGGGAGCGGGTGAGCAGTTCTTC; CDR3: CASSLVLAGAGEQFF
D: NA; V: TRBV12-3/TRBV12-4; J: TRBJ2-5; size: NA; DNA: TGTGCCAGCAGCAGTTCGAACGAAGAGACCCAGTACTTC; CDR3: CASSSSNEETQYF
D: TRBD2; V: TRBV5-1; J: TRBJ2-3; size: NA; DNA: TGCGCCAGCAGCCCGACTACTAGCGGGAGCACAGATACGCAGTATTTT; CDR3: CASSPTTSGSTDTQYF
D: TRBD2; V: TRBV20-1; J: TRBJ2-7; size: NA; DNA: TGCAGTGCGGGGTCTGTCGAGCGGGGACTCTACGAGCAGTACTTC; CDR3: CSAGSVERGLYEQYF
D: TRBD2; V: TRBV7-2; J: TRBJ2-7; size: NA; DNA: TGTGCCAGCAGTTTCTTAGCGGGGCCGGGGTACGAGCAGTACTTC; CDR3: CASSFLAGPGYEQYF
D: NA; V: TRBV27; J: TRBJ2-2; size: NA; DNA: TGTGCCAGCAGCGGGCAGGGAGACACCGGGGAGCTGTTTTTT; CDR3: CASSGQGDTGELFF
D: TRBD2; V: TRBV7-9; J: TRBJ2-1; size: NA; DNA: TGTGCCAGCAGCGCTCGACTAGCACTCGATGAGCAGTTCTTC; CDR3: CASSARLALDEQFF
D: TRBD2; V: TRBV24-1; J: TRBJ2-3; size: NA; DNA: TGTGCCACCAGTGATCCGAGCCCGGGAGGGCCGAGCACAGATACGCAGTATTTT; CDR3: CATSDPSPGGPSTDTQYF
D: NA; V: TRBV20-1; J: TRBJ2-7; size: NA; DNA: TGCAGTGCTAGCGGGCCCGTCTACGAGCAGTACTTC; CDR3: CSASGPVYEQYF
D: TRBD1; V: TRBV18; J: TRBJ2-2; size: few; DNA: TGTGCCAGCTCACCACTCGGGACAGCGAACACCGGGGAGCTGTTTTTT; CDR3: CASSPLGTANTGELFF
D: TRBD1; V: TRBV20-1; J: TRBJ2-5; size: NA; DNA: TGCAGTGCTCGTAGACAGGGGCCCACCCAAGAGACCCAGTACTTC; CDR3: CSARRQGPTQETQYF
D: TRBD2; V: TRBV6-6; J: TRBJ2-7; size: NA; DNA: TGTGCCAGCAGTTGGGAGGGGTACGAGCAGTACTTC; CDR3: CASSWEGYEQYF
D: TRBD2; V: TRBV7-6; J: TRBJ2-1; size: NA; DNA: TGTGCCAGCAGCTTAGTAGCGGGAGATGGCAATGAGCAGTTCTTC; CDR3: CASSLVAGDGNEQFF
D: NA; V: TRBV12-3/TRBV12-4; J: TRBJ2-3; size: NA; DNA: TGTGCCAGCAGCTCCCTACTCCGGAGCCTTAGAGATACGCAGTATTTT; CDR3: CASSSLLRSLRDTQYF
D: TRBD2; V: TRBV20-1; J: TRBJ2-7; size: once; DNA: TGCAGTGCTCCCCCGCGACTAGCCTCCTACGAGCAGTACTTC; CDR3: CSAPPRLASYEQYF
D: TRBD1; V: TRBV28; J: TRBJ1-6; size: NA; DNA: TGTGCCAGCAGTTTAGGACAGGGACGAGTGACACCCCTCCACTTT; CDR3: CASSLGQGRVTPLHF
D: TRBD2; V: TRBV29-1; J: TRBJ2-1; size: NA; DNA: TGCAGCGGCCAACTAGCGGGATGGGGAAATGAGCAGTTCTTC; CDR3: CSGQLAGWGNEQFF
D: NA; V: TRBV29-1; J: TRBJ2-5; size: NA; DNA: TGCAGCGGGGGGGAAGAGACCCAGTACTTC; CDR3: CSGGEETQYF
D: NA; V: TRBV2; J: TRBJ2-1; size: NA; DNA: TGTGCCAGCAGTGTTTTATACAATGAGCAGTTCTTC; CDR3: CASSVLYNEQFF
D: NA; V: TRBV5-4; J: TRBJ2-2; size: NA; DNA: TGTGCCAGCAAGTGGGGGTTGGAAACGAACACCGGGGAGCTGTTTTTT; CDR3: CASKWGLETNTGELFF
D: NA; V: TRBV10-3; J: TRBJ2-2; size: once; DNA: TGTGCCATCAGTGGGGACGGCCTTAACACCGGGGAGCTGTTTTTT; CDR3: CAISGDGLNTGELFF
D: NA; V: TRBV12-3/TRBV12-4; J: TRBJ2-7; size: NA; DNA: TGTGCCAGCGCCTCACAGGGTAACCCCTACGAGCAGTACTTC; CDR3: CASASQGNPYEQYF
D: TRBD1; V: TRBV28; J: TRBJ1-5; size: NA; DNA: TGTGCCAGCAGAAACACAGGGGGCGGGCAGCCCCAGCATTTT; CDR3: CASRNTGGGQPQHF
D: TRBD2; V: TRBV29-1; J: TRBJ2-1; size: NA; DNA: TGCAGCGTTGGCGGGGGTGGGGCGGGCTATAACAATGAGCAGTTCTTC; CDR3: CSVGGGGAGYNNEQFF
D: NA; V: TRBV27; J: TRBJ2-5; size: NA; DNA: TGTGCCAGCAGTCACGCCCGGGGCCAAGAGACCCAGTACTTC; CDR3: CASSHARGQETQYF
D: NA; V: TRBV19; J: TRBJ2-1; size: NA; DNA: TGTGCCAGTAGGAAAGGACACGAAGAGCAGTTCTTC; CDR3: CASRKGHEEQFF
D: TRBD2; V: TRBV13; J: TRBJ2-1; size: NA; DNA: TGTGCCAGTTCTCCGAGGGGAGGGAATGAGCAGTTCTTC; CDR3: CASSPRGGNEQFF
D: TRBD1; V: TRBV7-9; J: TRBJ2-7; size: NA; DNA: TGTGCCAGCAGTTTTCAGGGGGCCCACGAGCAGTACTTC; CDR3: CASSFQGAHEQYF
D: TRBD2; V: TRBV3-1; J: TRBJ2-7; size: NA; DNA: TGTGCCAGCAGCCCATCAGCGGGGCTGGGATACTACGAGCAGTACTTC; CDR3: CASSPSAGLGYYEQYF